Shown below are 18 T cell receptor beta chains from a single sample sequenced in a study of T cells after yellow fever vaccination (dated by TCRdb to between 2018 and 2021). Library preparation was by 5' RACE. Reads for this sample came from an Illumina HiSeq 2500. TCRdb reanalyzed the raw reads on its own, using fastp at Q25 for trimming and MiXCR for clone calling, and kept in-frame beta chains. CDR3 protein sequences are deduplicated, and each keeps its most common genes and DNA. This sample has tens of thousands of distinct CDR3 sequences in its table, and about 6.6% of those were observed once. About 33% of the sample is in the top ten clones. The sample's treatment or condition, from its label and the paper: live attenuated yellow fever vaccine strain. The sequences come from CD8+ T cells sorted from PBMCs, collected roughly 5 days after the first yellow fever vaccination. The receptors stem from a man younger than 35 who received the YFV17D yellow fever vaccine.

DNA for the CDR3: TGTGCCAGCAGCGACGGGACAGGGAATGAAAAACTGTTTTTT. Protein product: CASSDGTGNEKLFF. V and J are TRBV9 and TRBJ1-4; 9 bases agree with TRBD1. Germline lookup yields CDR1 SGDLS and CDR2 YYNGEE. After removal of 3 bases from V and 5 bases from J, the junction contained 2 bases not matched to a gene. This CDR3 has 14 amino acids.

This clonotype was seen repeatedly, ten times or more. The chain combines TRBV12-3 or TRBV12-4 with TRBJ2-1; TRBD2 might be the D (5 bases). V gave up 3 bases and J gave up 10 bases, with 19 bases separating them. The CDR3 extends over 15 amino acids. As DNA, the CDR3 is TGTGCCAGCAGTTTGGGCCTATTTGGGGAGAGGGAGCAGTTCTTC. The encoded protein is CASSLGLFGEREQFF.

This clonotype was picked up many times. The chain carries TRBV6-2 or TRBV6-3 and TRBJ2-3; D is ambiguous. The CDR3 totals 15 residues. V lost 6 bases and J 6 bases, leaving 19 bases between the germline ends. From germline, CDR1 is MNHEY and CDR2 SVGEGT. In DNA, the CDR3 is TGTGCCAGCAGCGAGACGATTTCTTTATTGGATACGCAGTATTTT. Translated: CASSETISLLDTQYF.

The chain couples TRBV24-1 to TRBJ2-1, with TRBD1 identical over 8 bases. CDR1 and CDR2 from the germline V gene are KGHDR and SFDVKD. V dropped 7 bases and J dropped 4; count of bases not matched to a gene: 2. The CDR3 contains 13 residues. CDR3 amino acids: CATSGQGYNEQFF. CDR3 coding DNA: TGTGCCACCAGCGGACAGGGTTACAATGAGCAGTTCTTC.

This clonotype was counted many times. The genes are TRBV4-2 and TRBJ2-7; D is unresolved. Between the trimmed V and J ends, which lost 4 bases and 1 base, there was a span of 11 bases. Germline V gene data show CDR1 as LGHNA and CDR2 as YNFKEQ. The CDR3 contains 14 residues. The CDR3 sequence: CASSPREQSYEQYF. The CDR3 DNA is TGTGCCAGCAGCCCTCGAGAACAGTCCTACGAGCAGTACTTC.

There are a few counts of this clonotype. The chain employs TRBV6-6 and TRBJ1-2; tentatively, D is TRBD1 (5 bases). Trimming took off 0 bases at V and 6 bases at J, with 8 bases between the two ends. CDR1 and CDR2 from the germline V gene are MNHNY and SVGAGI (reference sequence). The CDR3 consists of 13 residues. CDR3: CASSYSNRNGYTF. The CDR3 DNA sequence: TGTGCCAGCAGTTACTCGAACAGGAATGGCTACACCTTC.

Ten or more counts support this clonotype. The chain links TRBV6-5 to TRBJ1-1, with D uncertain. The CDR3 has 13 residues. Germline V gene sequence: CDR1 MNHEY, CDR2 SVGAGI. The V end lost 1 base, the J end lost 4 bases, and 7 bases lay between the germline ends. The CDR3 reads CASSYYPRTEAFF. The CDR3 DNA follows: TGTGCCAGCAGTTACTACCCCCGCACTGAAGCTTTCTTT.

This clonotype was seen a handful of times. The chain employs TRBV4-3 and TRBJ1-4, with no clear D. Trimming stripped 0 bases from V and 8 bases from J, with 7 bases between. Germline assignment: CDR1 LGHNA and CDR2 YSLEER. There are 13 residues in the CDR3. In DNA, the CDR3 is TGCGCCAGCAGCCAAGATAGGGCCGAAAAACTGTTTTTT. Its translation: CASSQDRAEKLFF.

This clonotype was seen only a few times. The J gene is TRBJ1-1, the V gene TRBV6-1, with 8 bases identical to TRBD1. This CDR3 has 14 residues. Germline V gene sequence: CDR1 MNHNS, CDR2 SASEGT. J gave up 4 bases and V 6 bases, and 7 bases lay outside the gene matches. As DNA, the CDR3 is TGTGCCAGCAGCCGGACAGGGTCAAGCACTGAAGCTTTCTTT. Its translation is CASSRTGSSTEAFF.

This sequence joins TRBV11-1 and TRBJ2-1, with 15 bases lining up with TRBD2. V lost 5 bases to trimming and J lost 4 bases; unmatched junction nucleotides: 9. The CDR3 is 18 amino acids. CDR1 SGHAT and CDR2 FQDESV come from the germline V gene (reference sequence). In DNA form, the CDR3 reads TGTGCCAGCAGCCCGAAGGGACTAGCGGGGGGCCCTTACAATGAGCAGTTCTTC. This codes for CASSPKGLAGGPYNEQFF.

This clonotype was picked up many times. This chain links TRBV12-3 or TRBV12-4 with TRBJ2-7; D gene uncertain. The germline V and J ends were trimmed by 2 bases and 5 bases, with 7 bases remaining between them. The CDR3 runs to 12 residues. The CDR3 DNA sequence: TGTGCCAGCAGTTTAAGGCAGGACGAGCAGTACTTC. It codes for CASSLRQDEQYF.

The V call is TRBV7-9, the J call TRBJ1-4, with TRBD1 identical over 9 bases. With V trimmed by 5 bases and J by 7 bases, 8 bases remained unmatched. Germline CDR1 is SEHNR and CDR2 is FQNEAQ (reference sequence). CDR3 length: 15 residues. CDR3 nucleotides: TGTGCCAGCAGCGCCCGACAGGGGGATGGTGAAAAACTGTTTTTT. Residues: CASSARQGDGEKLFF.

This clonotype showed up many times. The V and J genes are TRBV9 and TRBJ1-6, with D perhaps matching TRBD1 (5 bases). This CDR3 region has 16 residues. Germline assignment: CDR1 SGDLS and CDR2 YYNGEE. V gave up 3 bases and J gave up 9 bases, with 19 bases separating them. The CDR3 reads CASSAHGAGLGSPLHF. The DNA of the CDR3 is TGTGCCAGCAGCGCCCATGGGGCGGGCCTGGGTTCACCCCTCCACTTT. Variable domain in full (rest from reference TRBV9 and TRBJ1-6): DSGVTQTPKHLITATGQRVTLRCSPRSGDLSVYWYQQSLDQGLQFLIQYYNGEERAKGNILERFSAQQFPDLHSELNLSSLELGDSALYFCASSAHGAGLGSPLHFGNGTRLTVT.

At least ten counts were recorded for this clonotype. This chain joins TRBV20-1 and TRBJ1-2; D gene unclear. The CDR3 covers 12 residues. The germline V and J ends were trimmed by 5 bases and 3 bases, with 10 bases remaining between them. Germline V gene lookup returns CDR1 DFQATT and CDR2 SNEGSKA (reference sequence). The CDR3 loop is CSAGKRDYGYTF. CDR3 DNA: TGCAGTGCTGGTAAAAGGGACTATGGCTACACCTTC.

This clonotype was detected a few times. This chain links TRBV4-2 with TRBJ2-3, with D unresolved. There are 16 residues in the CDR3. Trimming pared 1 base from V and 3 bases from J, leaving 14 bases between. CDR1 LGHNA and CDR2 YNFKEQ come from the germline V gene. The CDR3 DNA reads as TGTGCCAGCAGCCAAGTAGGGCTCGCTGGGACAGATACGCAGTATTTT. It translates to CASSQVGLAGTDTQYF.

This clonotype was seen a few times. The CDR3 protein is CSAQAGNYGYTF. The CDR3 DNA follows: TGCAGTGCCCAGGCCGGTAACTATGGCTACACCTTC. V and J are TRBV20-1 and TRBJ1-2; no reliable D call. Germline V gives CDR1 DFQATT, CDR2 SNEGSKA (reference sequence). The CDR3 length is 12 residues. V lost 6 bases and J lost 1, with 9 bases in between.

This clonotype has at least ten counts. The CDR3 coding sequence is TGTGCCAGCAGCGAGAACACCGGGCCGTACACCGGGGAGCTGTTTTTT. Its protein is CASSENTGPYTGELFF. V gene TRBV7-9 combines with J gene TRBJ2-2; no reliable D call. The CDR3 contains 16 residues. Trimming left V 5 bases short and J 3 bases short, with 16 bases between. Germline V gene sequence: CDR1 SEHNR, CDR2 FQNEAQ (reference sequence).

This clonotype was counted at least ten times. V gene TRBV9 combines with J gene TRBJ1-2; D is unresolved. Germline values: CDR1 SGDLS, CDR2 YYNGEE. Trimming took 0 bases from V and 2 from J, leaving 11 bases between them. This CDR3 spans 15 amino acids. The CDR3, as DNA: TGTGCCAGCAGCGTAGGCGGGCCCGTGAACTATGGCTACACCTTC. Its translation: CASSVGGPVNYGYTF.